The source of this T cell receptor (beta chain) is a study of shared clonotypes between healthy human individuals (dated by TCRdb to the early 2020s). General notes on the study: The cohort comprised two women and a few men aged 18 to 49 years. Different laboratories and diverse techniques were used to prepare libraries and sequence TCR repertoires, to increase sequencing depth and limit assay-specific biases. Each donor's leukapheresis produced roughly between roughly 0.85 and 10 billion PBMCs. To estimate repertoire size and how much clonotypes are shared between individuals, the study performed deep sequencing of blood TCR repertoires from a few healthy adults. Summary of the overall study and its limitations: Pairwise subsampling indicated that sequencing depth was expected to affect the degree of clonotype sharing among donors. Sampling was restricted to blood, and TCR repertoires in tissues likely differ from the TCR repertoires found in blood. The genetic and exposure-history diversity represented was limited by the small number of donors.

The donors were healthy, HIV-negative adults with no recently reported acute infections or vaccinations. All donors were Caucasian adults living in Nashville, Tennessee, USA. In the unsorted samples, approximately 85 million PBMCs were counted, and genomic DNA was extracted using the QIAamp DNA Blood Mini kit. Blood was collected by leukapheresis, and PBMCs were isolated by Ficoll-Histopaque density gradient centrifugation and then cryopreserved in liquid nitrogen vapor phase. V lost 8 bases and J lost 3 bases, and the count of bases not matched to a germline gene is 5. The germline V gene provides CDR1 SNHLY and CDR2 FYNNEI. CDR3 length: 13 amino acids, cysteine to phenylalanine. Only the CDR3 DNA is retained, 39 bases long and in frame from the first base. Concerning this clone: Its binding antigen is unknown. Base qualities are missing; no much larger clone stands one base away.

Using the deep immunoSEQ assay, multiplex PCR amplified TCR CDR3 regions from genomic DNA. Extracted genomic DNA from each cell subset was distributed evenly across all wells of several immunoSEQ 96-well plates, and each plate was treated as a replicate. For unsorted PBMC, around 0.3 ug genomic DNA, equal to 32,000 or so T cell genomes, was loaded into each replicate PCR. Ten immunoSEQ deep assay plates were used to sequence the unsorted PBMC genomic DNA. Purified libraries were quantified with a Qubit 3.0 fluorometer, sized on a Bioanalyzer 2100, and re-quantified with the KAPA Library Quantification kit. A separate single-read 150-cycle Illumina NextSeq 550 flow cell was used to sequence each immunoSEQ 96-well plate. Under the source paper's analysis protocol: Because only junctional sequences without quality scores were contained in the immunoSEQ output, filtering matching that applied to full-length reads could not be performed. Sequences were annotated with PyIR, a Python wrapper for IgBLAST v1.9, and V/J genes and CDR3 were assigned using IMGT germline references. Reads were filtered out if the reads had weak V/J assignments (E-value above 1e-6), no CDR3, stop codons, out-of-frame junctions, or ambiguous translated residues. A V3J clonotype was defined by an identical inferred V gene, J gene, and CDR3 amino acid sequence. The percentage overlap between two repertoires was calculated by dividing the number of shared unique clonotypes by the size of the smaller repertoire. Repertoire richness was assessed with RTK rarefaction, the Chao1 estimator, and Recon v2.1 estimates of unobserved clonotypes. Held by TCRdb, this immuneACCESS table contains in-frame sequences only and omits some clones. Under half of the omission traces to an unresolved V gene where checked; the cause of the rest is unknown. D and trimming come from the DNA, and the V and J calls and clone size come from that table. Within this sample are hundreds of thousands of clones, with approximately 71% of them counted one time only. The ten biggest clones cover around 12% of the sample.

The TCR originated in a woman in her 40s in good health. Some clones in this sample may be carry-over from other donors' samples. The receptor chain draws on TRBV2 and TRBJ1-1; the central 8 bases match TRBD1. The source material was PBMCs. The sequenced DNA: TGTGCCAGCGAAGAACAGGGGGACACTGAAGCTTTCTTT. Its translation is CASEEQGDTEAFF.